This is a list of T cell receptor beta chains from one sample in a study of shared clonotypes between healthy human individuals. Repertoires were generated with immunoSEQ multiplex PCR, while TCRdb's copy carries only in-frame clones and drops some. The sample holds millions of clones, more than 80% seen once. The source material was naive CD4+ T cells from PBMCs. The receptors here all came from a man aged 18-30 years in good health. Some clones in this sample may be carry-over from other donors' samples. Both conserved end residues are part of each CDR3. The D gene is left open where the match is weak. Where a row states a size, it is once, few, many or the class of an expanded clone; other rows omit it.

NA,TRBV20-1,TRBJ2-7,TRBD2,CSAERGSEQYF,TGCAGTGCGGAGCGGGGGTCAGAGCAGTACTTC
NA,TRBV4-1,TRBJ1-1,NA,CASSHTLRGRERSSTEAFF,TGCGCCAGCAGCCACACACTGAGGGGCAGAGAACGGAGTAGCACTGAAGCTTTCTTT
NA,TRBV7-2,TRBJ1-5,NA,CASSPEWSGVRPQHF,TGTGCCAGCAGCCCAGAATGGAGCGGGGTCCGGCCCCAGCATTTT
NA,TRBV9,TRBJ1-3,NA,CASSAGQTAGNTIYF,TGTGCCAGCAGCGCCGGACAGACCGCTGGAAACACCATATATTTT
NA,TRBV5-1,TRBJ2-4,NA,CASSPLDSSIQYF,TGCGCCAGCAGTCCGCTAGATTCCAGCATCCAGTACTTC
NA,TRBV7-8,TRBJ1-1,NA,CASSLVGRNTEAFF,TGTGCCAGCAGCTTAGTGGGCAGAAACACTGAAGCTTTCTTT
NA,TRBV11-3,TRBJ2-3,TRBD1,CASSLVGQGTSTDTQYF,TGTGCCAGCAGCTTAGTGGGACAGGGGACTAGCACAGATACGCAGTATTTT
NA,TRBV29-1,TRBJ2-7,NA,CSVQGRLRAEQYF,TGCAGCGTTCAGGGGCGACTCCGAGCCGAGCAGTACTTC
NA,TRBV2,TRBJ2-7,NA,CASREQVYEQYF,TGTGCCAGCAGAGAACAGGTCTACGAGCAGTACTTC
NA,TRBV28,TRBJ1-2,NA,CASKPSRATGGYTF,TGTGCCAGCAAACCGTCCAGGGCGACGGGTGGCTACACCTTC
NA,TRBV15,TRBJ2-3,NA,CATSRPLDTDTQYF,TGTGCCACCAGCAGACCACTAGATACGGATACGCAGTATTTT
once,TRBV5-8,TRBJ2-7,NA,CASSLEVFTEQYF,TGTGCCAGCAGCTTGGAGGTATTTACCGAGCAGTACTTC
NA,TRBV30,TRBJ2-1,TRBD1,CATLPRDRVLNEQFF,TGTGCTACCCTCCCCCGGGACAGGGTGTTGAATGAGCAGTTCTTC
NA,TRBV28,TRBJ2-1,TRBD1,CASSSNTAGQGINEQFF,TGTGCCAGCAGCTCAAACACAGCGGGACAGGGAATCAATGAGCAGTTCTTC
once,TRBV30,TRBJ2-3,NA,CAWRMEGASPDTQYF,TGTGCCTGGAGAATGGAGGGGGCGTCGCCAGATACGCAGTATTTT
NA,TRBV5-1,TRBJ2-5,NA,CASSLFSASQGGETQYF,TGCGCCAGCAGCTTGTTTTCGGCATCTCAAGGCGGGGAGACCCAGTACTTC
NA,TRBV11-2,TRBJ2-2,TRBD2,CASSLGASGKIPTGELFF,TGTGCCAGCAGCTTAGGCGCTAGCGGGAAGATTCCCACCGGGGAGCTGTTTTTT
NA,TRBV19,TRBJ2-1,TRBD2,CASSIIGAGVNEQFF,TGTGCCAGTAGTATAATCGGAGCGGGAGTCAATGAGCAGTTCTTC
NA,TRBV18,TRBJ1-3,TRBD1,CASSPAGDRGPGNTIYF,TGTGCCAGCTCACCAGCGGGAGACAGGGGGCCCGGAAACACCATATATTTT
NA,TRBV5-1,TRBJ2-5,TRBD1,CASSYGNPTGGETQYF,TGCGCCAGCAGCTACGGAAACCCGACAGGGGGAGAGACCCAGTACTTC
NA,TRBV6-1,TRBJ2-7,TRBD1,CAQGGQGISEQYF,TGTGCCCAGGGGGGACAGGGAATTTCCGAGCAGTACTTC
NA,TRBV10-3,TRBJ1-1,NA,CAAKPGLPNTEAFF,TGTGCCGCGAAACCGGGTCTACCAAACACTGAAGCTTTCTTT